This TCR beta chain was recovered during a study of blood T cells in healthy people across ages. Study-level points and caveats: Greater diversity and more naive CD4+ cells were seen in long-lived donors than in aged donors.

The CDR3 extends over 18 amino acids. Germline CDR1 and CDR2: SEHNR and FQNEAQ (reference sequence). Together with a sample-barcoded 5' primer, a J-beta primer mix was included in a second PCR lasting roughly 6 to 12 cycles. TCRdb analysed the 5' RACE reads with MiXCR anew, one entry per CDR3 protein. The sample has about a million distinct CDR3 sequences, about 48% seen once. In this sample, this clonotype turned up once. What it recognizes is unknown. One end of the junction varies from germline; a read error may be responsible. The sample was blood. The chain carries TRBV7-9 and TRBJ1-2; 9 bases match TRBD1. This receptor was obtained from a young man in good health. CDR3 protein: CASGLVTGGTPSNYGYTF. CDR3 coding DNA: TGTGCCAGCGGCTTAGTAACAGGGGGCACCCCTTCGAACTATGGCTACACCTTC.